This passage covers 30 T cell receptor beta chains from one sample sequenced in a study of cytomegalovirus exposure and HLA in healthy donors. PCR involved 60 Vbeta and 13 Jbeta primers. Assay used: immunoSEQ multiplex PCR; TCRdb lists only in-frame clones, some missing. In the table there are around 130,000 clones, 80% of which are singletons. The sequenced material came from PBMCs. The receptors here all came from a man aged 35-49 years in good health and CMV-seronegative.

The chain joins TRBV6-5 to TRBJ1-1; D not resolved. Trimming took 8 bases from V and 0 from J, leaving 10 bases between them. The CDR3 totals 13 residues. The germline gives CDR1 MNHEY, CDR2 SVGAGI. The CDR3 DNA reads TGTGCCAGCCACCCGAACATGAACACTGAAGCTTTCTTT. Protein: CASHPNMNTEAFF.

V gene TRBV27 combines with J gene TRBJ1-1, with D unclear. The CDR3 length is 13 residues. Trimming removed 3 bases from V and 1 base from J, with 6 bases in between. The germline V gene encodes CDR1 MNHEY and CDR2 SMNVEV (reference sequence). Here the CDR3 DNA reads TGTGCCAGCAGTTTGAAAGCGAACACTGAAGCTTTCTTT. Translating gives CASSLKANTEAFF.

V gene TRBV9 combines with J gene TRBJ2-7, with TRBD2 identical over 7 bases. This CDR3 has 15 residues. Trimming cost V 0 bases and J 0 bases; bases outside gene matches: 3. Germline-derived CDR1 and CDR2 are SGDLS and YYNGEE. CDR3 DNA sequence: TGTGCCAGCAGCGTAGGCTCTAGCGGCTCCTACGAGCAGTACTTC. Its translation is CASSVGSSGSYEQYF.

The chain links TRBV6-5 to TRBJ1-2, with 7 bases fitting TRBD1. V lost 10 bases to trimming and J lost 4 bases; unmatched junction nucleotides: 9. In germline, CDR1 is MNHEY, CDR2 SVGAGI. CDR3 length: 13 amino acids. Written as DNA, the CDR3 is TGTGCCACCCGACAGACAGGGACCTATGGCTACACCTTC. As protein: CATRQTGTYGYTF.

This clone appeared a few times. The chain carries TRBV18 and TRBJ1-4; TRBD1 agrees at 7 bases. In germline, CDR1 is KGHSH, CDR2 LQKENI. V trimming: 5 bases; J trimming: 8 bases; junction bases outside the gene matches: 14. The CDR3 extends over 16 amino acids. The CDR3 spells CASSALYRGGDEKLFF. In nucleotides, the CDR3 is TGTGCCAGCTCAGCCCTCTACAGGGGCGGAGACGAAAAACTGTTTTTT.

The gene calls are TRBV12-5 and TRBJ1-5; tentative D call: TRBD1 (5 bases). Trimming removed 6 bases at V and 3 bases at J, with 12 bases between. Germline values: CDR1 LGHNT, CDR2 FRNRAP. CDR3 length equals 14 residues. Here the CDR3 reads CASGWGGPNQPQHF. Here the CDR3 DNA reads TGTGCTAGTGGATGGGGGGGACCCAATCAGCCCCAGCATTTT.

The CDR3 loop reads CASSRDRDPMGTEAFF. The CDR3 nucleotides read TGTGCCAGCAGCCGAGACAGGGATCCCATGGGCACTGAAGCTTTCTTT. The V and J genes are TRBV11-2 and TRBJ1-1; 7 nucleotides line up with TRBD1. From germline, CDR1 is SGHAT and CDR2 FQNNGV. V lost 5 bases, J lost 4 bases, and 13 bases stayed unmatched. The CDR3 runs 16 residues. Full variable domain (outside the CDR3, taken from reference TRBV11-2 and TRBJ1-1): EAGVAQSPRYKIIEKRQSVAFWCNPISGHATLYWYQQILGQGPKLLIQFQNNGVVDDSQLPKDRFSAERLKGVDSTLKIQPAKLEDSAVYLCASSRDRDPMGTEAFFGQGTRLTVV.

This clone was picked up a small number of times. The chain recombines TRBV28 with TRBJ2-3; 7 positions match TRBD2. Germline lookup yields CDR1 MDHEN and CDR2 SYDVKM. J gave up 2 bases and V 5 bases, and 7 bases lay outside the gene matches. This CDR3 contains 15 residues. This CDR3 reads CASSPPGLITDTQYF. The CDR3 nucleotides are TGTGCCAGCAGTCCACCGGGACTAATCACAGATACGCAGTATTTT. Full variable domain (missing parts from reference TRBV28 and TRBJ2-3): DVKVTQSSRYLVKRTGEKVFLECVQDMDHENMFWYRQDPGLGLRLIYFSYDVKMKEKGDIPEGYSVSREKKERFSLILESASTNQTSMYLCASSPPGLITDTQYFGPGTRLTVL.

V and J are TRBV5-4 and TRBJ1-4, with 8 bases that match TRBD1. CDR3 length: 17 residues. V shed 4 bases, J shed 5 bases, and the junction held 13 bases outside the gene matches. CDR1 and CDR2 (germline): SGHNT, YYREEE (reference sequence). The CDR3: CASSRRTGSGENEKLFF. The CDR3 DNA sequence: TGTGCCAGCAGCCGGCGGACAGGGAGCGGGGAGAATGAAAAACTGTTTTTT. Together with reference TRBV5-4 and TRBJ1-4, the CDR3 gives the full variable domain: ETGVTQSPTHLIKTRGQQVTLRCSSQSGHNTVSWYQQALGQGPQFIFQYYREEENGRGNFPPRFSGLQFPNYSSELNVNALELDDSALYLCASSRRTGSGENEKLFFGSGTQLSVL.

The rearrangement links TRBV7-9 to TRBJ2-2; 8 nucleotides align to TRBD2. The junction had 13 bases not matched to a gene; V was cut back by 6 bases and J by 4 bases. Looked up from germline, CDR1 is SEHNR and CDR2 is FQNEAQ (reference sequence). This CDR3 contains 17 residues. CDR3 protein: CASSLASGPHPTGELFF. DNA of the CDR3: TGTGCCAGCAGTCTGGCTAGCGGGCCCCACCCCACCGGGGAGCTGTTTTTT. The variable domain in full, completed from reference TRBV7-9 and TRBJ2-2, reads DTGVSQNPRHKITKRGQNVTFRCDPISEHNRLYWYRQTLGQGPEFLTYFQNEAQLEKSRLLSDRFSAERPKGSFSTLEIQRTEQGDSAMYLCASSLASGPHPTGELFFGEGSRLTVL.

The chain couples TRBV6-5 to TRBJ1-6; D gene ambiguous. Germline CDR1 is MNHEY and CDR2 is SVGAGI. This CDR3 has 15 amino acids. Between the trimmed V and J ends, which lost 9 bases and 0 bases, there was a span of 12 bases. CDR3 coding DNA: TGTGCCAGTTCGGTTTTAAGCTCCTATAATTCACCCCTCCACTTT. This gives the protein CASSVLSSYNSPLHF.

The gene calls are TRBV30 and TRBJ1-5, with TRBD1 as a possible D gene (6 bases). Per germline, CDR1 GTSNPN and CDR2 SVGIG (reference sequence). The CDR3 runs to 14 residues. The V and J ends lost 0 bases and 3 bases respectively, with 9 bases between them. The CDR3 nucleotides are TGTGCCTGGAGTGTACAGGGCGACAATCAGCCCCAGCATTTT. Encoded protein: CAWSVQGDNQPQHF.

This rearrangement joins TRBV6-5 to TRBJ2-3; 7 positions match TRBD2. From germline, CDR1 is MNHEY and CDR2 SVGAGI. V trimming: 0 bases; J trimming: 4 bases; junction bases outside the gene matches: 4. This CDR3 is 15 amino acids long. CDR3 amino acids: CASSYSGRESDTQYF. CDR3 nucleotide sequence: TGTGCCAGCAGTTACTCTGGGAGGGAGTCAGATACGCAGTATTTT.

This chain joins TRBV6-1 and TRBJ1-4, with 9 bases that match TRBD1. The CDR3 extends over 15 amino acids. CDR1 MNHNS and CDR2 SASEGT come from the germline V gene. The junction had 10 bases not matched to a gene; V was cut back by 8 bases and J by 6 bases. DNA for the CDR3: TGTGCCAGCCGGATTTGGACAGGGGATGATGAAAAACTGTTTTTT. Residues: CASRIWTGDDEKLFF.

With regard to this clone: Its ends do not fully match the called genes, so a read error is possible. This rearrangement joins TRBV6-1 to TRBJ2-2; 8 bases are a match to TRBD1. The germline CDR1 and CDR2 sequences are MNHNS and SASEGT. This CDR3 contains 15 residues. CDR3 DNA sequence: TGTACCAGCAGCGCCGGGACAGGGAACACCGGGGAGCTGTTTTTT. Translating gives CTSSAGTGNTGELFF.

This rearrangement joins TRBV7-2 to TRBJ1-5; a possible D gene is TRBD1 (5 bases). V was pared by 1 base and J by 0 bases, with 16 bases between. There are 18 residues in the CDR3. Looked up from germline, CDR1 is SGHTA and CDR2 is FQGNSA. CDR3 sequence (DNA): TGTGCCAGCAGCTTAGGGGGCTTTAGGTGGTATAGCAATCAGCCCCAGCATTTT. This codes for CASSLGGFRWYSNQPQHF.

The chain uses TRBV5-4 and TRBJ2-1, with TRBD2 matching over 12 bases. CDR1 and CDR2 (germline): SGHNT, YYREEE (reference sequence). This CDR3 has 15 residues. V shed 4 bases, J shed 5 bases, and the junction held 4 bases outside the gene matches. The CDR3 spells CASSRTSGMDNEQFF. The DNA for the CDR3 is TGTGCCAGCAGCAGGACTAGCGGGATGGACAATGAGCAGTTCTTC.

This clone was seen only a few times. The V gene is TRBV29-1, the J gene TRBJ1-1, with 10 bases that match TRBD1. Unmatched junction bases numbered 5, after V lost 6 bases and J lost 4 bases. The CDR3 sequence is 13 residues long. In germline, CDR1 is SQVTM, CDR2 ANQGSEA. The chain's CDR3 is CSVRQGAITEAFF. CDR3 bases: TGCAGCGTCCGACAGGGGGCAATCACTGAAGCTTTCTTT.

The rearrangement joins TRBV5-6 to TRBJ2-2, with unresolved D. CDR1 is SGHDT, CDR2 YYEEEE, per germline. This CDR3 has 16 residues. Trimming took 0 bases from V and 2 from J, leaving 11 bases between them. The CDR3 DNA follows: TGTGCCAGCAGCTTGGTTGGCACCTTAAACACCGGGGAGCTGTTTTTT. Translated, it gives CASSLVGTLNTGELFF. Looking up the rest from reference TRBV5-6 and TRBJ2-2 gives the full variable domain: DAGVTQSPTHLIKTRGQQVTLRCSPKSGHDTVSWYQQALGQGPQFIFQYYEEEERQRGNFPDRFSGHQFPNYSSELNVNALLLGDSALYLCASSLVGTLNTGELFFGEGSRLTVL.

The gene calls are TRBV11-2 and TRBJ2-7, with a tentative D call TRBD1 (6 bases). Germline V gives CDR1 SGHAT, CDR2 FQNNGV. Trimming stripped 5 bases from V and 2 bases from J, with 16 bases between. The length of the CDR3 is 15 residues. The CDR3 is CASSPRTWGPYEQYF. CDR3 DNA: TGTGCCAGCAGCCCCCGGACATGGGGGCCCTACGAGCAGTACTTC.

The rearrangement joins TRBV6-5 to TRBJ1-1; 7 nucleotides agree with TRBD1. The CDR3 is made up of 15 amino acids. Germline CDR1 is MNHEY and CDR2 is SVGAGI. V shed 0 bases and J 1 base; nucleotides not matched to a gene: 2. CDR3 coding DNA: TGTGCCAGCAGTTACTCCCGGGACAGGAACACTGAAGCTTTCTTT. This sequence encodes CASSYSRDRNTEAFF.

This sequence joins TRBV28 and TRBJ2-2; the match to TRBD2 covers 9 bases. The ends lost 5 bases at V and 2 bases at J; junction bases unmatched: 9. The CDR3 spans 17 residues. In germline, CDR1 is MDHEN, CDR2 SYDVKM. The CDR3 DNA sequence: TGTGCCAGCAGTACCGTTGCGGGAGGGGGAAACACCGGGGAGCTGTTTTTT. Amino acids: CASSTVAGGGNTGELFF.

V gene TRBV5-1 combines with J gene TRBJ2-3; 7 bases are a match to TRBD2. Germline CDR1 and CDR2: SGHRS and YFSETQ. Unmatched junction bases numbered 2, after V lost 2 bases and J lost 2 bases. CDR3 size: 14 residues. DNA of the CDR3: TGCGCCAGCAGCTTAGCGGGGCTCACAGATACGCAGTATTTT. Protein sequence: CASSLAGLTDTQYF.

The gene calls are TRBV25-1 and TRBJ2-2, with D hard to call. This CDR3 is 12 amino acids long. V was cut by 10 bases and J by 2 bases, with 8 bases left in between. The V gene's germline CDR1 is MGHDK and CDR2 SYGVNS. The CDR3, as DNA: TGTGCCACCACAGTTAACACCGGGGAGCTGTTTTTT. This sequence encodes CATTVNTGELFF.

The chain combines TRBV19 with TRBJ2-1; D might be TRBD1 (5 bases). Trimming stripped 5 bases from V and 6 bases from J, with 8 bases between. CDR1 is LNHDA and CDR2 is SQIVND in the germline V gene (reference sequence). The CDR3 contains 12 residues. The CDR3 DNA sequence: TGTGCCAGTAGTCCTCAGGGCAATGAGCAGTTCTTC. This translates into CASSPQGNEQFF.

The V and J genes are TRBV5-1 and TRBJ2-5; 8 bases align to TRBD2. The trim removed 1 base at V and 5 bases at J, leaving 4 bases unmatched. In germline, CDR1 is SGHRS, CDR2 YFSETQ. The CDR3 consists of 14 residues. DNA of the CDR3: TGCGCCAGCAGCTTGTACGGCGGGGGGGAGACCCAGTACTTC. Its protein product is CASSLYGGGETQYF.

This rearrangement joins TRBV4-1 to TRBJ2-7, with D possibly TRBD2 on 5 matching bases. The CDR3 is 14 amino acids. The V and J ends lost 6 bases and 2 bases respectively, with 14 bases between them. Germline V lookup: CDR1 MGHRA, CDR2 YSYEKL. CDR3 sequence: CASSWEIEAYEQYF. The CDR3 nucleotides read TGCGCCAGCAGTTGGGAGATTGAAGCCTACGAGCAGTACTTC.

For this clone: Other DNA sequences in this specimen translate into the identical CDR3. The chain links TRBV5-1 to TRBJ2-5; D perhaps matches TRBD1 (6 bases). Germline CDR1 and CDR2: SGHRS and YFSETQ. CDR3 length: 13 residues. V was clipped by 3 bases and J by 2 bases, with 8 bases between them. The CDR3 loop is CASSSGQQETQYF. DNA for the CDR3: TGCGCCAGCAGCTCCGGACAGCAAGAGACCCAGTACTTC.

This clone was detected a few times. CDR3 in DNA: TGTGCCAGCCGCCTAGCGGGAAGAAATGAGCAGTTCTTC. Its protein is CASRLAGRNEQFF. The V gene is TRBV5-6, the J gene TRBJ2-1; TRBD2 aligns across 9 bases. The J segment lost 7 bases and the V segment lost 7 bases, leaving 6 bases of the junction unmatched. CDR1 is SGHDT and CDR2 is YYEEEE in the germline V gene. The CDR3 consists of 13 residues.

The chain combines TRBV25-1 with TRBJ1-2; 9 positions match TRBD1. CDR3 size: 14 residues. The junction had 2 bases not matched to a gene; V was cut back by 4 bases and J by 2 bases. CDR1 and CDR2 from the germline V gene are MGHDK and SYGVNS. This CDR3 reads CASSGTGENYGYTF. The CDR3 DNA sequence: TGTGCCAGCAGTGGGACAGGGGAGAACTATGGCTACACCTTC.